The clone carrying this T cell receptor beta chain was picked up many times. This sample was taken from a study of regulatory T cells in long-lasting Graves disease. Library construction for TCR beta used iRepertoire HTBI primers and Arm-PCR of CDR3 regions. From the multiplex PCR reads, TCRdb called clonotypes with MiXCR, one entry per CDR3 protein. The sample holds a few hundred thousand distinct CDR3 sequences; approximately 25% are singletons and the top ten take 25% to 35%. Losses at the gene ends were 7 bases for V and 7 bases for J; bases not matched to a gene: 9. The CDR3 loop spans 13 amino acids. Germline CDR1 and CDR2: MNHEY and SMNVEV (reference sequence). Time point defined: persistent/refractory GD, antithyroid drugs over 5 years with positive TRAb. Generation of the TCR library employed RNA extracted from PBMCs.

The receptor comes from a woman aged 40 to 50 with Graves disease. The material was peripheral blood mononuclear cells (PBMCs), obtained when the disease was refractory, from a patient treated with antithyroid drugs. The chain has TRBV27 and TRBJ1-2; 7 bases agree with TRBD1. The CDR3 DNA reads as TGTGCCAGCAAACGCGGGGACAGCCTTGGCTACACCTTC. Translation: CASKRGDSLGYTF.